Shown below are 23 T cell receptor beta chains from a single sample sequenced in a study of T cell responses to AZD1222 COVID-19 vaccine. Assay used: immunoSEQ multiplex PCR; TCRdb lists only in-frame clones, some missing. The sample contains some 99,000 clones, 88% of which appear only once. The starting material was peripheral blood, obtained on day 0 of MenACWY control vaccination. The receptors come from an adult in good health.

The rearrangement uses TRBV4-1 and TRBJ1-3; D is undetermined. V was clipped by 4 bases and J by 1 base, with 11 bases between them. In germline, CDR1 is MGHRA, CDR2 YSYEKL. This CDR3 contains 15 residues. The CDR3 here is CASSPTIGSGNTIYF. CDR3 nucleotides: TGCGCCAGCAGCCCAACGATAGGGTCTGGAAACACCATATATTTT.

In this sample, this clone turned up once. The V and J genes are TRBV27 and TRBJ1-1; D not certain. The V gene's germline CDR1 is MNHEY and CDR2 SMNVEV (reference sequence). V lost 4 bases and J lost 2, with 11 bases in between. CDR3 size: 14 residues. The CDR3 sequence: CASSSSYTNTEAFF. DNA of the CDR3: TGTGCCAGCAGTTCCTCCTATACTAACACTGAAGCTTTCTTT.

The CDR3 DNA is TGTGCCACCAGCAGCCCCGGGACTACGGGTCGTCTCCTCAGCAATGAGCAGTTCTTC. Protein: CATSSPGTTGRLLSNEQFF. The chain has TRBV15 and TRBJ2-1; 7 nucleotides line up with TRBD2. This CDR3 region has 19 residues. The germline V gene encodes CDR1 LNHNV and CDR2 YYDKDF (reference sequence). Trimming took 3 bases from V and 6 from J; bases not matched to a gene: 20.

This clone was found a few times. For the CDR3, the DNA is TGTGCCAGCAGCTTAGCGAAGGATATGGGGGAGCTGTTTTTT. Translating it yields CASSLAKDMGELFF. The genes are TRBV7-2 and TRBJ2-2, with no clear D. This CDR3 has 14 residues. Looked up from germline, CDR1 is SGHTA and CDR2 is FQGNSA. Trimming pared 0 bases from V and 8 bases from J, leaving 10 bases between.

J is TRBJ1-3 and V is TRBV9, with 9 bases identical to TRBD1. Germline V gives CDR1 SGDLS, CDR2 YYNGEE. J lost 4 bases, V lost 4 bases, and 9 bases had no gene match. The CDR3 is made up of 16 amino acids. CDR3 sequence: CASSPQQGAKGNTIYF. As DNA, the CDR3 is TGTGCCAGCAGCCCACAACAGGGGGCGAAAGGAAACACCATATATTTT.

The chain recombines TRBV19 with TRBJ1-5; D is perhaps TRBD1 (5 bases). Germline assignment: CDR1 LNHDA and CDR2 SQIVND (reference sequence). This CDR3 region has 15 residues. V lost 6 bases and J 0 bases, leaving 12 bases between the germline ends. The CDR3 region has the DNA TGTGCCAGTAGCCGGGACGGTGATAGCAATCAGCCCCAGCATTTT. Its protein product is CASSRDGDSNQPQHF.

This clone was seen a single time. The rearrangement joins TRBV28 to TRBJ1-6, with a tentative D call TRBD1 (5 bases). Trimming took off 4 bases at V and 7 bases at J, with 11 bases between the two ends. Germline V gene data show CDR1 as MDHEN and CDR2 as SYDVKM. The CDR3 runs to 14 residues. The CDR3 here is CASSSGEGNSPLHF. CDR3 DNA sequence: TGTGCCAGCAGTTCGGGAGAGGGGAATTCACCCCTCCACTTT.

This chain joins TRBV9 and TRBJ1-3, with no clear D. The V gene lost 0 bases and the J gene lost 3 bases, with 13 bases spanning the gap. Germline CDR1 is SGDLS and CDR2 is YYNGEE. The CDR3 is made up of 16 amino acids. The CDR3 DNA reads TGTGCCAGCAGCGTAGGCGCAGTCAACGATGGAAACACCATATATTTT. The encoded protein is CASSVGAVNDGNTIYF. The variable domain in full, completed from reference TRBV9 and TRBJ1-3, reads DSGVTQTPKHLITATGQRVTLRCSPRSGDLSVYWYQQSLDQGLQFLIQYYNGEERAKGNILERFSAQQFPDLHSELNLSSLELGDSALYFCASSVGAVNDGNTIYFGEGSWLTVV.

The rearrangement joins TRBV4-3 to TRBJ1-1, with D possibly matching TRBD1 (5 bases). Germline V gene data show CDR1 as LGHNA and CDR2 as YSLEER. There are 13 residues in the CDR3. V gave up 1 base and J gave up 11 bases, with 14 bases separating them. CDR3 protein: CASSQALGGVAFF. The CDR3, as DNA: TGCGCCAGCAGCCAAGCCCTCGGGGGTGTGGCTTTCTTT.

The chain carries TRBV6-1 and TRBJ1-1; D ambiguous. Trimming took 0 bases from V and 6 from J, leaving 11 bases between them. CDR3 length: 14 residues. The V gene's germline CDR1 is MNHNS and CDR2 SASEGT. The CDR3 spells CASSEAADLSEAFF. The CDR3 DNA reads TGTGCCAGCAGTGAAGCGGCCGACCTCTCTGAAGCTTTCTTT.

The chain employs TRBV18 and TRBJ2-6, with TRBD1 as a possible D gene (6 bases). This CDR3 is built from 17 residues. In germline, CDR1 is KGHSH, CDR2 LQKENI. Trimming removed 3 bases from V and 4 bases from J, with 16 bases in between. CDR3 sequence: CASSPGSGARGANVLTF. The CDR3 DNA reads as TGTGCCAGCTCACCCGGGTCAGGGGCACGGGGGGCCAACGTCCTGACTTTC.

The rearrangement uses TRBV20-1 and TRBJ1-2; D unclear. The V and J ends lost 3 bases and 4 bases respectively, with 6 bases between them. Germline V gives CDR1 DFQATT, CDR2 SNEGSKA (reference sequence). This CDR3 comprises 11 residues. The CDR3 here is CSASQSYGYTF. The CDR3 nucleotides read TGCAGTGCTAGCCAGTCCTATGGCTACACCTTC.

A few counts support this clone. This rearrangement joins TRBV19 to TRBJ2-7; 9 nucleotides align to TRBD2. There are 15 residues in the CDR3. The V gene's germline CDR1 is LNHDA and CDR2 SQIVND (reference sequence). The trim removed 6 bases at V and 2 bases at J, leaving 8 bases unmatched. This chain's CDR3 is CASSQSGGPPYEQYF. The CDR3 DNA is TGTGCCAGTAGCCAGAGCGGGGGGCCCCCCTACGAGCAGTACTTC.

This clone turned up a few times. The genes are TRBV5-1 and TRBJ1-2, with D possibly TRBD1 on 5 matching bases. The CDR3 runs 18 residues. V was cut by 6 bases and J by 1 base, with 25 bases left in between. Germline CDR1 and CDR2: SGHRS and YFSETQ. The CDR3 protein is CASKALGPEGSFNYGYTF. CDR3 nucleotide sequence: TGCGCCAGCAAAGCGTTGGGACCCGAGGGATCTTTTAACTATGGCTACACCTTC.

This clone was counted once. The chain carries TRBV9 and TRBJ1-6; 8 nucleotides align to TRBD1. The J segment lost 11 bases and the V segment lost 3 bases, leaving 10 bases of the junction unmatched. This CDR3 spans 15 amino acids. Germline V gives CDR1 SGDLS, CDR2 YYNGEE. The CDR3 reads CASSAGQGASTPLHF. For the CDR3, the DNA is TGTGCCAGCAGCGCCGGACAGGGAGCGTCCACACCCCTCCACTTT.

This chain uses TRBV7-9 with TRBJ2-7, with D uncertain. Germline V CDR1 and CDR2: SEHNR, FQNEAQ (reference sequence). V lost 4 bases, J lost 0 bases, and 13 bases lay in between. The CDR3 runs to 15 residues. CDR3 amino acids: CASSSTGDISYEQYF. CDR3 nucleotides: TGTGCCAGCAGCTCCACGGGCGACATCTCCTACGAGCAGTACTTC. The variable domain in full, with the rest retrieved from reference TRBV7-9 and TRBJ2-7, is DTGVSQNPRHKITKRGQNVTFRCDPISEHNRLYWYRQTLGQGPEFLTYFQNEAQLEKSRLLSDRFSAERPKGSFSTLEIQRTEQGDSAMYLCASSSTGDISYEQYFGPGTRLTVT.

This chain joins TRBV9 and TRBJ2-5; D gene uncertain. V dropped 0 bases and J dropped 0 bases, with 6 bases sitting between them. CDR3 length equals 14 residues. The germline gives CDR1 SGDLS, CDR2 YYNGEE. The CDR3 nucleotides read TGTGCCAGCAGCGTAGGCCAGTACCAAGAGACCCAGTACTTC. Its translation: CASSVGQYQETQYF.

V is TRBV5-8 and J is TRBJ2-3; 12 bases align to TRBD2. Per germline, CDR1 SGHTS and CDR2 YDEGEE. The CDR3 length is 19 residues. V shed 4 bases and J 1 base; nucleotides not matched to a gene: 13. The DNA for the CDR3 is TGTGCCAGCAGCCCTGAACGTCCCTGGACTAGCGGGGGCACAGATACGCAGTATTTT. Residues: CASSPERPWTSGGTDTQYF.

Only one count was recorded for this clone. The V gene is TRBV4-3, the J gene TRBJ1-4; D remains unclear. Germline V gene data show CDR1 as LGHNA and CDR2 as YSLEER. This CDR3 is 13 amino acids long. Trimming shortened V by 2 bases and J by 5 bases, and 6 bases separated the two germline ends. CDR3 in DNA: TGCGCCAGCAGCCAACAGGAGAATGAAAAACTGTTTTTT. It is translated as CASSQQENEKLFF.

CDR3 amino acids: CASSSRPSFVSYEQYF. CDR3 nucleotides: TGCGCCAGCAGCTCCCGCCCCAGTTTCGTGTCCTACGAGCAGTACTTC. This chain links TRBV4-3 with TRBJ2-7; D remains unclear. The CDR3 is 16 residues long. CDR1 is LGHNA, CDR2 YSLEER, per germline. V was clipped by 5 bases and J by 1 base, with 18 bases between them.

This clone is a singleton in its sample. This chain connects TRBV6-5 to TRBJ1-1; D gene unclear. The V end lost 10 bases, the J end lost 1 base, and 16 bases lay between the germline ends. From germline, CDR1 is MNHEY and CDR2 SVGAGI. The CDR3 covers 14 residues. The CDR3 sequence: CATNAPQANTEAFF. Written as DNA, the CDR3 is TGTGCCACAAACGCCCCGCAGGCGAACACTGAAGCTTTCTTT.

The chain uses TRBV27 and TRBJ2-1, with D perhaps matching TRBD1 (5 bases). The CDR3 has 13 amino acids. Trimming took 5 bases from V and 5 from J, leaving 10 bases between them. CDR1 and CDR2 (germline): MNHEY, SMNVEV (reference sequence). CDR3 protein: CASSKGSNNEQFF. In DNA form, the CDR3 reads TGTGCCAGCAGTAAGGGGTCAAACAATGAGCAGTTCTTC.

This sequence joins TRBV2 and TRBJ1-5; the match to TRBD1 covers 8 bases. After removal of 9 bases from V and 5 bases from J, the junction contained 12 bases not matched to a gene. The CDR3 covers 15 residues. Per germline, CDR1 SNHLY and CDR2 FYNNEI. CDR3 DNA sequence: TGTGCCAGTCGGCTGGACGGGACAGGTTATCAGCCCCAGCATTTT. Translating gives CASRLDGTGYQPQHF.